The 25 T cell receptor beta chains below all came from one sample that was sequenced in a study of beta chain features in type 1 diabetes. Study-level results: Shorter TCRB CDR3s, moderately but significantly so, marked every one of the four CD4+ subsets in Type 1 diabetes patients.

Every isolated RNA sample was fully reverse transcribed, so sequencing captured expressed TCRB transcripts. The protocol was immunoSEQ multiplex PCR, while the TCRdb copy is restricted to in-frame clones and leaves out a portion. The data show 300,000 to 450,000 clones, over 10% seen once. Antigens of these TCRs are unknown. Input material: naive CD4+ T cells from blood. All receptors come from a young woman with type 1 diabetes.

This clone appeared a few times. The chain uses TRBV7-2 and TRBJ2-3, with TRBD2 identical over 13 bases. The germline CDR1 and CDR2 sequences are SGHTA and FQGNSA. The CDR3 is 16 residues long. Trimming cost V 5 bases and J 8 bases; bases outside gene matches: 10. This CDR3 is CASSPPTSGGAGTQYF. The CDR3 DNA is TGTGCCAGCAGCCCACCTACTAGCGGGGGGGCCGGTACGCAGTATTTT.

In nucleotides, the CDR3 is TGCGCCAGCAGCGACTGGGATAGCGGGAGGCTAGCCAAAAACATTCAGTACTTC. The encoded protein is CASSDWDSGRLAKNIQYF. V usage is TRBV4-1 and J usage is TRBJ2-4; 10 bases agree with TRBD2. The V gene's germline CDR1 is MGHRA and CDR2 YSYEKL. The CDR3 extends over 18 amino acids. Trimming removed 5 bases from V and 0 bases from J; junction bases left unmatched: 10.

This sequence joins TRBV7-9 and TRBJ2-1; 8 nucleotides agree with TRBD2. From germline, CDR1 is SEHNR and CDR2 FQNEAQ (reference sequence). With V trimmed by 7 bases and J by 13 bases, 12 bases remained unmatched. The CDR3 is made up of 13 amino acids. The CDR3 nucleotides are TGTGCCAGCATCCCGGGGGGGGGAGTTAAACAGTTCTTC. Its protein product is CASIPGGGVKQFF.

This chain joins TRBV5-1 and TRBJ2-6; D uncertain. Germline CDR1 SGHRS, CDR2 YFSETQ. The CDR3 consists of 17 residues. With 4 bases removed from V and 0 bases from J, the gap between germline ends came to 14 bases. Here the CDR3 DNA reads TGCGCCAGCAGCCCAATGAACTTCAACTCTGGGGCCAACGTCCTGACTTTC. It encodes CASSPMNFNSGANVLTF.

The chain employs TRBV4-3 and TRBJ1-2; 8 bases are a match to TRBD1. The CDR3 sequence is 14 residues long. Germline V gives CDR1 LGHNA, CDR2 YSLEER. Losses at the gene ends were 5 bases for V and 4 bases for J; bases not matched to a gene: 6. In nucleotides, the CDR3 is TGCGCCAGCAGCGAACAGGGGGAGGGCTATGGCTACACCTTC. It specifies CASSEQGEGYGYTF.

The CDR3 sequence: CASSTTGAGGGGGNEQFF. In nucleotides, the CDR3 is TGTGCCAGCAGTACCACAGGGGCAGGAGGAGGAGGCGGCAATGAGCAGTTCTTC. The chain is built from TRBV5-4 and TRBJ2-1; 7 bases fit TRBD1. V was pared by 5 bases and J by 6 bases, with 20 bases of the junction left unmatched. This CDR3 has 18 amino acids. The germline V gene encodes CDR1 SGHNT and CDR2 YYREEE (reference sequence).

A few counts support this clone. The chain is built from TRBV10-3 and TRBJ2-4, with TRBD2 identical over 8 bases. Germline CDR1 is ENHRY and CDR2 is SYGVKD. With V trimmed by 3 bases and J by 6 bases, 7 bases remained unmatched. The CDR3 spans 15 residues. Written as DNA, the CDR3 is TGTGCCATCAGTGATACCGGGAGGGCGGGAAACATTCAGTACTTC. Translated, it gives CAISDTGRAGNIQYF.

This clone was seen a handful of times. CDR3 sequence reads: CASSAGQMNTEAFF. The CDR3 region has the DNA TGCGCCAGCAGCGCTGGACAGATGAACACTGAAGCTTTCTTT. V usage is TRBV5-1 and J usage is TRBJ1-1; D possibly corresponds to TRBD1 (6 bases). Trimming took off 4 bases at V and 0 bases at J, with 10 bases between the two ends. CDR3 length: 14 amino acids. CDR1 and CDR2 from the germline V gene are SGHRS and YFSETQ.

The V gene is TRBV18, the J gene TRBJ2-2; 9 bases match TRBD1. Germline trimming cut 8 bases from V and 6 bases from J; bases unmatched to any gene: 7. Germline CDR1 is KGHSH and CDR2 is LQKENI. CDR3 length: 14 amino acids. CDR3 protein: CASRRDRESGELFF. DNA of the CDR3: TGTGCCAGCCGCCGGGACAGGGAATCCGGGGAGCTGTTTTTT.

This clone was picked up a small number of times. The V call is TRBV7-2, the J call TRBJ1-1, with D hard to call. The CDR3 loop spans 12 amino acids. V was clipped by 3 bases and J by 2 bases, with 4 bases between them. Germline CDR1 SGHTA, CDR2 FQGNSA. In DNA form, the CDR3 reads TGTGCCAGCAGCTTTCATAACACTGAAGCTTTCTTT. This encodes CASSFHNTEAFF.

The chain is built from TRBV5-1 and TRBJ2-1; 11 positions agree with TRBD2. The CDR3 contains 16 residues. Germline V gene lookup returns CDR1 SGHRS and CDR2 YFSETQ. Trimming took 4 bases from V and 3 from J; bases not matched to a gene: 6. Here the CDR3 reads CASSRKLAGDYNEQFF. The CDR3 nucleotides read TGCGCCAGCAGCAGAAAACTAGCGGGAGACTACAATGAGCAGTTCTTC.

The V call is TRBV5-6, the J call TRBJ2-3; possibly TRBD2 for D (6 bases). The CDR3 sequence is 14 residues long. Trimming removed 0 bases at V and 6 bases at J, with 11 bases between. The germline gives CDR1 SGHDT, CDR2 YYEEEE. CDR3 amino acids: CASSLGRVGDTQYF. The CDR3 DNA reads TGTGCCAGCAGCTTGGGGAGGGTCGGGGATACGCAGTATTTT.

V usage is TRBV4-3 and J usage is TRBJ2-1; D possibly corresponds to TRBD2 (5 bases). Per germline, CDR1 LGHNA and CDR2 YSLEER. Between the trimmed V and J ends, which lost 0 bases and 6 bases, there was a span of 12 bases. This CDR3 comprises 15 residues. The chain's CDR3 is CASSQDSRVFNEQFF. As DNA, the CDR3 is TGCGCCAGCAGCCAAGACTCGAGGGTATTCAATGAGCAGTTCTTC.

The chain employs TRBV6-6 and TRBJ1-5; no firm D call. The V end lost 5 bases, the J end lost 5 bases, and 4 bases lay between the germline ends. There are 11 residues in the CDR3. Germline CDR1 reads MNHNY; CDR2 reads SVGAGI (reference sequence). CDR3 DNA: TGTGCCAGCAGTCGCGATCAGCCCCAGCATTTT. This gives the protein CASSRDQPQHF.

The chain carries TRBV5-1 and TRBJ2-7, with a tentative D call TRBD2 (6 bases). Germline-derived CDR1 and CDR2 are SGHRS and YFSETQ. V was shortened by 3 bases and J by 6 bases, with 25 bases between the two germline ends. The CDR3 has 17 residues. The CDR3 here is CASSYSGMIQGGGEQYF. The CDR3 DNA sequence: TGCGCCAGCAGCTATTCTGGAATGATTCAGGGAGGAGGCGAGCAGTACTTC.

This chain links TRBV15 with TRBJ2-7; the match to TRBD2 covers 8 bases. Per germline, CDR1 LNHNV and CDR2 YYDKDF (reference sequence). This CDR3 contains 13 residues. After removal of 5 bases from V and 7 bases from J, the junction contained 7 bases not matched to a gene. The CDR3 sequence is CATSRSGRGEQYF. The DNA for the CDR3 is TGTGCCACCAGCCGAAGCGGGAGAGGTGAGCAGTACTTC.

This clone has just one count. This chain joins TRBV21-1 and TRBJ2-2; the table's D call, TRBD2, has no DNA check behind it. TRBV21-1 is described as a pseudogene. The CDR3 is 15 amino acids. Written as DNA, the CDR3 is TGTGCCAGAATCAGGGGCGGGGGGAACACCGGGGAGCTGTTTTTT. This gives the protein CARIRGGGNTGELFF.

This clone was observed a few times. The chain is built from TRBV7-9 and TRBJ1-5; no clear D. Germline CDR1 and CDR2: SEHNR and FQNEAQ (reference sequence). This CDR3 has 14 residues. V lost 4 bases and J lost 2, with 9 bases in between. This CDR3 is CASSYGSGNQPQHF. The CDR3 region has the DNA TGTGCCAGCAGCTATGGGAGTGGCAATCAGCCCCAGCATTTT.

This clone was detected a few times. The chain uses TRBV6-6 and TRBJ1-5; possibly TRBD1 for D (5 bases). V was cut by 0 bases and J by 5 bases, with 14 bases left in between. The CDR3 is 16 amino acids. From germline, CDR1 is MNHNY and CDR2 SVGAGI (reference sequence). This CDR3 reads CASSYSGQGGDQPQHF. The CDR3, as DNA: TGTGCCAGCAGTTACTCCGGCCAGGGTGGGGATCAGCCCCAGCATTTT.

This clone was seen only a few times. V and J are TRBV19 and TRBJ1-1; D not resolved. V was clipped by 7 bases and J by 1 base, with 13 bases between them. The CDR3 length is 14 residues. The germline gives CDR1 LNHDA, CDR2 SQIVND (reference sequence). In DNA form, the CDR3 reads TGTGCCAGTACCCTCCGCCCAGAGAACACTGAAGCTTTCTTT. As protein: CASTLRPENTEAFF.

V and J are TRBV14 and TRBJ1-2; tentatively, D is TRBD1 (5 bases). The germline V gene encodes CDR1 SGHDN and CDR2 FVKESK. There are 13 residues in the CDR3. V gave up 0 bases and J gave up 6 bases, with 8 bases separating them. The CDR3 sequence: CASSQDGGNGYTF. CDR3 DNA sequence: TGTGCCAGCAGCCAAGATGGGGGGAATGGCTACACCTTC.

This chain links TRBV21-1 with TRBJ2-5; no DNA check was done on the table's D call, TRBD1. TRBV21-1 is a pseudogene segment. This CDR3 is built from 15 residues. The CDR3 DNA sequence: TGTGCCAGCAGCAAAGGGGGCGGAGATCTGGAGACCCAGTACTTC. It specifies CASSKGGGDLETQYF.

In this sample, this clone turned up a few times. The rearrangement links TRBV2 to TRBJ2-1, with D possibly being TRBD2 (5 bases). V lost 7 bases, J lost 1 base, and 14 bases lay in between. The CDR3 is 15 amino acids. Germline V lookup: CDR1 SNHLY, CDR2 FYNNEI. The chain's CDR3 is CASTEGSLSYNEQFF. CDR3 bases: TGTGCCAGCACCGAGGGTAGCTTGTCCTACAATGAGCAGTTCTTC.

A few counts support this clone. The chain recombines TRBV7-9 with TRBJ1-2; a weak D match, TRBD1 (5 bases). CDR1 and CDR2 from the germline V gene are SEHNR and FQNEAQ (reference sequence). This CDR3 contains 13 residues. V lost 3 bases to trimming and J lost 4 bases, with 9 bases between them. The DNA for the CDR3 is TGTGCCAGCAGCTTTGCGGGGACCTATGGCTACACCTTC. Its translation: CASSFAGTYGYTF. Supplemented by reference TRBV7-9 and TRBJ1-2, the full variable domain reads DTGVSQNPRHKITKRGQNVTFRCDPISEHNRLYWYRQTLGQGPEFLTYFQNEAQLEKSRLLSDRFSAERPKGSFSTLEIQRTEQGDSAMYLCASSFAGTYGYTFGSGTRLTVV.

The chain links TRBV7-2 to TRBJ2-7, with TRBD1 as a possible D gene (5 bases). The CDR3 is 14 amino acids. Trimming cost V 4 bases and J 3 bases, with 13 bases left between them. From germline, CDR1 is SGHTA and CDR2 FQGNSA. CDR3 loop: CASSSQSGNYEQYF. The DNA of the CDR3 is TGTGCCAGCAGCTCCCAATCAGGGAACTACGAGCAGTACTTC.